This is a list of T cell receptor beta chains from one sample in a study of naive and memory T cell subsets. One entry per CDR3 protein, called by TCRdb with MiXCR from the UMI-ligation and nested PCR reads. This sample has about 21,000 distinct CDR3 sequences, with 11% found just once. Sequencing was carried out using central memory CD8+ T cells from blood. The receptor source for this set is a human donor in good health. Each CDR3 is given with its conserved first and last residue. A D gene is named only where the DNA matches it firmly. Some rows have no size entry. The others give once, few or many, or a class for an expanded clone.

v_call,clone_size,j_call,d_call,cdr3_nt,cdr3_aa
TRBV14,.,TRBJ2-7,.,TGTGCCAGCAGCCAACGGGACCTTTCCTACGAGCAGTACTTC,CASSQRDLSYEQYF
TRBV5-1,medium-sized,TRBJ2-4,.,TGCGCCAGCAGCTTGGATGGAGCACCCGGAAACATTCAGTACTTC,CASSLDGAPGNIQYF
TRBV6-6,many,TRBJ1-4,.,TGTGCCAGCAGTTACGGCGTCGGAGCTAATGAAAAACTGTTTTTT,CASSYGVGANEKLFF
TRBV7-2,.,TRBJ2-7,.,TGTGCCAGCAGCCGGGACTACGAGCAGTACTTC,CASSRDYEQYF
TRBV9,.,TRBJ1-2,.,TGTGCCAGCAGCTCGTCACGTCGAAATGGCTACACCTTC,CASSSSRRNGYTF
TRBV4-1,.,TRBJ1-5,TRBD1,TGCGCCAGCAGCTACAGGGGACCACGGCCCCAGCATTTT,CASSYRGPRPQHF
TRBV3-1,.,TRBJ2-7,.,TGTGCCAGCAGCCACCGAAAGTACGAGCAGTACTTC,CASSHRKYEQYF
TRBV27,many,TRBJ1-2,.,TGTGCCAGCAGTTTCCACAGACAAACTAACTATGGCTACACCTTC,CASSFHRQTNYGYTF
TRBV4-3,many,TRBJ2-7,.,TGCGCCAGCAGCCAAGCACGGGGGAGTACCTACGAGCAGTACTTC,CASSQARGSTYEQYF
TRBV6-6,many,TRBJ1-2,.,TGTGCCAGCAGCTATTACAAGGACTATGGCTACACCTTC,CASSYYKDYGYTF
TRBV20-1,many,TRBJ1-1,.,TGCAGTGCTGAGGAACTTCAGAACACTGAAGCTTTCTTT,CSAEELQNTEAFF
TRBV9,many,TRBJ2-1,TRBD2,TGTGCCAGCAGCGGGGACCTCGGGGCGGGAGCGCTCCTCAATGAGCAGTTCTTC,CASSGDLGAGALLNEQFF
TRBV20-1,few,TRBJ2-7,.,TGCAGTGCTATTTCTCCTCGAAAGGACTACGAGCAGTACTTC,CSAISPRKDYEQYF
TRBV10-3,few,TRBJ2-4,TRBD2,TGTGCCATCAGTGAGTCCCCCGGGCGAGCGGGGGGTCAGTACTTC,CAISESPGRAGGQYF
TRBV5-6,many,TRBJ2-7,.,TGTGCCAGCTACCTGGACGGCTCCTACGAGCAGTACTTC,CASYLDGSYEQYF
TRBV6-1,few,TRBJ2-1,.,TGTGCCAGCAGTGAAGACCGGGGCGATGAGCAGTTCTTC,CASSEDRGDEQFF
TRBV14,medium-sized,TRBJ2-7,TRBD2,TGTGCCAGCAGCCGATACCAAGGACTAGCGGCCCAAACCTACGAGCAGTACTTC,CASSRYQGLAAQTYEQYF
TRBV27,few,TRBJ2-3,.,TGTGCCAGCAGTTTAGGGGTCACAGATACGCAGTATTTT,CASSLGVTDTQYF
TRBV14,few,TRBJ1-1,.,TGTGCCAGCAGCCTACCAGACTACCTTACGGGCTCCGGGCAAACTGAAGCTTTCTTT,CASSLPDYLTGSGQTEAFF
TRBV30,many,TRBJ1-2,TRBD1,TGTGCCTGGAGTGTAATTACAGGGGGCTACTATGGCTACACCTTC,CAWSVITGGYYGYTF
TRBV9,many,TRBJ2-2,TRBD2,TGTGCCAGCAGCGAAAGCGGGAGCGGCACCGGGGAGCTGTTTTTT,CASSESGSGTGELFF
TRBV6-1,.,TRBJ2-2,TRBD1,TGTGCCAGCAGTGAGACAGGGGGCAACACCGGGGAGCTGTTTTTT,CASSETGGNTGELFF
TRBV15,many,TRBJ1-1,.,TGTGCCACCAGCGCAAAGAGGGGGGATTCTGAAGCTTTCTTT,CATSAKRGDSEAFF
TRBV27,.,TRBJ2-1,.,TGTGCCAGCAGTCCGGGGGGCGGACCCAGCTCCTACAATGAGCAGTTCTTC,CASSPGGGPSSYNEQFF
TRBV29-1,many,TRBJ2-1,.,TGCAGCGTTTTGACAGGCGTCTCCTACAATGAGCAGTTCTTC,CSVLTGVSYNEQFF
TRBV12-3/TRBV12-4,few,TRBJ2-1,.,TGTGCCAGCAGTTCACCTCGTATTTCATGGGACAATGAGCAGTTCTTC,CASSSPRISWDNEQFF
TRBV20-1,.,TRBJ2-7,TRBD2,TGCAGTGCCAGAAACACACTAGCGGGAGGGCCGGGGGACGAGCAGTACTTC,CSARNTLAGGPGDEQYF
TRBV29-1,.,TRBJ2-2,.,TGCAGCGGATTGAACTCAGGCGGGGAGCTGTTTTTT,CSGLNSGGELFF
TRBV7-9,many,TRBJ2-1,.,TGTGCCAGCAGCCCCCCGGGCCTGAGCTCCTACAATGAGCAGTTCTTC,CASSPPGLSSYNEQFF
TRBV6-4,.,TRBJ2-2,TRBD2,TGTGCCAGCAGTGGACTAGCGGGAGACACCGGGGAGCTGTTTTTT,CASSGLAGDTGELFF
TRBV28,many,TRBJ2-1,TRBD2,TGTGCCAGCAGTTTATGGGCGGGAGAATCCTACAATGAGCAGTTCTTC,CASSLWAGESYNEQFF
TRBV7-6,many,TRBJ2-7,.,TGTGCCAGCAGCTTAGGGACGGCGAACGAGCAGTACTTC,CASSLGTANEQYF
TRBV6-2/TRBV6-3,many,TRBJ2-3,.,TGTGCCAGCAGACCGGACATGGCAGATACGCAGTATTTT,CASRPDMADTQYF
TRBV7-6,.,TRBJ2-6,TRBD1,TGTGCCAGCAGCCCGGGACAGCTAAGCTCTGGGGCCAACGTCCTGACTTTC,CASSPGQLSSGANVLTF
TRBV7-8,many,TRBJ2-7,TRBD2,TGTGCCAGCAGCTTAGGCGGGAGGCTCTACGAGCAGTACTTC,CASSLGGRLYEQYF
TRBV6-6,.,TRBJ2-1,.,TGTGCCAGCGGAGACACCAGCTCCTACAATGAGCAGTTCTTC,CASGDTSSYNEQFF
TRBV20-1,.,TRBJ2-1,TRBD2,TGCAGTGCTAGAGATCGGCTAGCGGATGACCTCTACAATGAGCAGTTCTTC,CSARDRLADDLYNEQFF
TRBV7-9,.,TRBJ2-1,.,TGTGCCAGCAGCTTGACCGACAGGATTTCTCTATACAATGAGCAGTTCTTC,CASSLTDRISLYNEQFF
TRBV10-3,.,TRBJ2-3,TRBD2,TGTGCCATCAATCATTTTCGGACTAGCGGGAGCACAGATACGCAGTATTTT,CAINHFRTSGSTDTQYF
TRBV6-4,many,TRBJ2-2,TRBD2,TGTGCCAGCAGTGGACTAGCGGGAGCCGGGGAGCTGTTTTTT,CASSGLAGAGELFF
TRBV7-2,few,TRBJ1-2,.,TGTGCCAGCAGCCCAGCAGGCGGGAACTATGGCTACACCTTC,CASSPAGGNYGYTF
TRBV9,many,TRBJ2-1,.,TGTGCCAGCAGTCCTGACTCTACGAAGCAGTTCTTC,CASSPDSTKQFF
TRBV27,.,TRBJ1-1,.,TGTGCCAGCAGCATTACAGAGGGGGTCACTGAAGCTTTCTTT,CASSITEGVTEAFF
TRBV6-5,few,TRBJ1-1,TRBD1,TGTGCCAGCAGTTACTCCCGGGAGGGACAGCCTAACAAGGAAGCTTTCTTT,CASSYSREGQPNKEAFF
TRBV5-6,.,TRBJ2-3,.,TGTGCCAGCAGCCTAGGGACTTCCCGCACAGATACGCAGTATTTT,CASSLGTSRTDTQYF
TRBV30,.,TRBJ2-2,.,TGTGCCTGGAGTGTACGTCTCGAGACCGGGGAGCTGTTTTTT,CAWSVRLETGELFF
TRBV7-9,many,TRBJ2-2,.,TGTGCCAGCAGCTTAAAACAGGCCTCCACCGGGGAGCTGTTTTTT,CASSLKQASTGELFF
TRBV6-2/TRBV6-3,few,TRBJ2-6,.,TGTGCCAGCAGCCCTCTAGGGTCCGGGGCCAACGTCCTGACTTTC,CASSPLGSGANVLTF
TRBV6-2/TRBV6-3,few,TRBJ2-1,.,TGTGCCAGCAGTTACAGGGAACACAATGAGCAGTTCTTC,CASSYREHNEQFF
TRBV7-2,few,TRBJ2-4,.,TGTGCCAGCAGCTTAATGTACAGGATTAGTGACATTCAGTACTTC,CASSLMYRISDIQYF
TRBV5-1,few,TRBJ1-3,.,TGCGCCAGCAGCCTGGATGGGGGGAACACCATATATTTT,CASSLDGGNTIYF
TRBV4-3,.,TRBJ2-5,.,TGCGCCAGCAGCCAAGAGAATGTGCCCGCAGAGACCCAGTACTTC,CASSQENVPAETQYF
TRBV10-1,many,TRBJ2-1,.,TGCGCCAGCAGTAAGGACTCAAGCTCCTACAATGAGCAGTTCTTC,CASSKDSSSYNEQFF
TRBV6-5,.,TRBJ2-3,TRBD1,TGTGCCAGCAGTTACGGGACAGGGGCAGATACGCAGTATTTT,CASSYGTGADTQYF
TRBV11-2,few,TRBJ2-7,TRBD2,TGTGCCAGCAGCTTAGGTAGCGGGAGTTACTACGAGCAGTACTTC,CASSLGSGSYYEQYF